This T cell receptor beta chain is drawn from a study of T cell repertoires in cytomegalovirus infection. Overall study: The study used recently identified HLA-C-restricted and well-studied HLA-B-restricted CMV epitopes. Indicated by public TCR beta signatures were CMV infection and matching HLA type. General study findings and limits: People with CMV and the relevant HLA were identified by cumulative public TCR beta family frequency. The ex vivo response was dominated by HLA-C-restricted CMV-specific TCR beta clonotypes.

Each CDR3 protein is one row after TCRdb ran MiXCR on the reads. The sample yields 100,000 or so distinct CDR3 sequences, approximately 45% seen once. Notes on this clonotype: Antigen: not known.

Source: CD8+ T cells from cultured PBMCs, taken from culture after CMV antigen stimulation. This sequence was found in a human donor in good health (CMV status not recorded). Some clones in this sample may be carry-over from other donors' samples.

The CDR3 protein is CASSPGGAYYNEQFF. The CDR3 DNA reads TGTGCCAGTAGCCCCGGGGGGGCTTACTACAATGAGCAGTTCTTC. The rearrangement joins TRBV19 to TRBJ2-1; 8 nucleotides line up with TRBD2. V was pared by 6 bases and J by 3 bases, with 7 bases of the junction left unmatched. The CDR3 covers 15 residues. CDR1 LNHDA and CDR2 SQIVND come from the germline V gene (reference sequence).